This entry lists 11 T cell receptor beta chains sequenced from one sample in a study of T cell responses to AZD1222 COVID-19 vaccine. Sequencing used immunoSEQ multiplex PCR; TCRdb keeps in-frame clones, though not all of them. The repertoire holds some 100,000 clones, roughly 88% seen once, with roughly 13% in the top ten. This sample comprised peripheral blood, obtained on day 0 of MenACWY control vaccination. These receptors were collected from an adult in good health.

The gene calls are TRBV12-3 or TRBV12-4 and TRBJ2-3; maybe TRBD2 (5 bases). The CDR3 extends over 12 amino acids. Trimming pared 6 bases from V and 9 bases from J, leaving 13 bases between. The CDR3 protein is CASSFLSGTQYF. In DNA, the CDR3 is TGTGCCAGCAGCTTCCTCTCGGGGACGCAGTATTTT.

This rearrangement joins TRBV24-1 to TRBJ2-2; 8 bases map to TRBD1. The V and J ends lost 4 bases and 7 bases, in that order; junction bases with no gene match: 7. The CDR3 has 15 amino acids. Germline CDR1 is KGHDR and CDR2 is SFDVKD. This CDR3 reads CATSETGGSGGELFF. CDR3 sequence (DNA): TGTGCCACCAGTGAAACAGGGGGATCGGGCGGGGAGCTGTTTTTT.

CDR3 DNA sequence: TGTGCCAGCAGCTTGGAATCGGGACAGGGAGACTATGGCTACACCTTC. Translation: CASSLESGQGDYGYTF. The chain is built from TRBV7-8 and TRBJ1-2; TRBD1 aligns across 9 bases. Germline-derived CDR1 and CDR2 are SGHVS and FQNEAQ. The CDR3 runs to 16 residues. V lost 3 bases to trimming and J lost 3 bases; unmatched junction nucleotides: 8. Supplemented by reference TRBV7-8 and TRBJ1-2, the full variable domain reads GAGVSQSPRYKVAKRGQDVALRCDPISGHVSLFWYQQALGQGPEFLTYFQNEAQLDKSGLPSDRFFAERPEGSVSTLKIQRTQQEDSAVYLCASSLESGQGDYGYTFGSGTRLTVV.

V gene TRBV5-4 combines with J gene TRBJ2-1, with TRBD2 identical over 11 bases. The CDR3 spans 18 residues. After removal of 7 bases from V and 2 bases from J, the junction contained 14 bases not matched to a gene. Germline CDR1 and CDR2: SGHNT and YYREEE (reference sequence). CDR3 loop: CASPGGASGRPPYNEQFF. In nucleotides, the CDR3 is TGTGCCAGCCCAGGCGGGGCTAGCGGGAGGCCTCCCTACAATGAGCAGTTCTTC.

This chain joins TRBV9 and TRBJ2-5; 7 nucleotides line up with TRBD1. The CDR3 covers 14 residues. Germline loops: CDR1 SGDLS, CDR2 YYNGEE. Losses at the gene ends were 0 bases for V and 5 bases for J; bases not matched to a gene: 4. The CDR3 protein is CASSVEGAWETQYF. The CDR3 DNA is TGTGCCAGCAGCGTAGAGGGGGCGTGGGAGACCCAGTACTTC.

The chain is built from TRBV4-2 and TRBJ2-7, with 8 bases matching TRBD2. J gave up 4 bases and V 0 bases, and 8 bases lay outside the gene matches. Germline CDR1 reads LGHNA; CDR2 reads YNFKEQ. The CDR3 loop spans 16 amino acids. The CDR3 sequence: CASSQDPSGSWYEQYF. CDR3 coding DNA: TGTGCCAGCAGCCAAGACCCCAGCGGGAGTTGGTACGAGCAGTACTTC.

The chain recombines TRBV7-9 with TRBJ1-1; D call uncertain. Germline V gives CDR1 SEHNR, CDR2 FQNEAQ (reference sequence). V gave up 6 bases and J gave up 2 bases, with 4 bases separating them. This CDR3 has 11 amino acids. The CDR3 region is CASSRNTEAFF. The CDR3 nucleotides are TGTGCCAGCAGTCGAAACACTGAAGCTTTCTTT.

This CDR3 reads CASSQGAWRHNSPLHF. The CDR3 region has the DNA TGCGCCAGCAGCCAAGGAGCTTGGCGGCATAATTCACCCCTCCACTTT. This chain links TRBV4-1 with TRBJ1-6; no definite D call. Deletions cut 1 base from V and 5 bases from J, with 12 bases between. The CDR3 loop spans 16 amino acids. The germline V gene encodes CDR1 MGHRA and CDR2 YSYEKL.

This clone was observed a few times. The V and J genes are TRBV7-9 and TRBJ2-7; the match to TRBD1 covers 7 bases. Germline-derived CDR1 and CDR2 are SEHNR and FQNEAQ (reference sequence). This CDR3 is built from 15 residues. V was pared by 5 bases and J by 1 base, with 8 bases of the junction left unmatched. CDR3 protein: CASSVVYRGSYEQYF. In DNA form, the CDR3 reads TGTGCCAGCAGCGTGGTCTACAGGGGATCCTACGAGCAGTACTTC. The full variable domain, rest sourced from reference TRBV7-9 and TRBJ2-7, is DTGVSQNPRHKITKRGQNVTFRCDPISEHNRLYWYRQTLGQGPEFLTYFQNEAQLEKSRLLSDRFSAERPKGSFSTLEIQRTEQGDSAMYLCASSVVYRGSYEQYFGPGTRLTVT.

Remarks on this clone: One junction end disagrees with the germline gene, perhaps due to a read error. The J gene is TRBJ1-1, the V gene TRBV7-9; a possible D gene is TRBD1 (5 bases). Germline V gene sequence: CDR1 SEHNR, CDR2 FQNEAQ (reference sequence). The CDR3 consists of 16 residues. CDR3 residues: CASRLGRVGVVTEAFF. The CDR3 nucleotides read TGTGCCAGCAGGTTAGGCCGGGTGGGGGTAGTCACTGAAGCTTTCTTT.

The rearrangement uses TRBV6-5 and TRBJ2-2; 9 bases are shared with TRBD1. The CDR3 has 15 amino acids. Germline CDR1 MNHEY, CDR2 SVGAGI. Trimming took 6 bases from V and 3 from J; bases not matched to a gene: 5. This CDR3 is CASRRRTGDTGELFF. The CDR3 bases are TGTGCCAGCAGAAGAAGGACAGGGGACACCGGGGAGCTGTTTTTT.